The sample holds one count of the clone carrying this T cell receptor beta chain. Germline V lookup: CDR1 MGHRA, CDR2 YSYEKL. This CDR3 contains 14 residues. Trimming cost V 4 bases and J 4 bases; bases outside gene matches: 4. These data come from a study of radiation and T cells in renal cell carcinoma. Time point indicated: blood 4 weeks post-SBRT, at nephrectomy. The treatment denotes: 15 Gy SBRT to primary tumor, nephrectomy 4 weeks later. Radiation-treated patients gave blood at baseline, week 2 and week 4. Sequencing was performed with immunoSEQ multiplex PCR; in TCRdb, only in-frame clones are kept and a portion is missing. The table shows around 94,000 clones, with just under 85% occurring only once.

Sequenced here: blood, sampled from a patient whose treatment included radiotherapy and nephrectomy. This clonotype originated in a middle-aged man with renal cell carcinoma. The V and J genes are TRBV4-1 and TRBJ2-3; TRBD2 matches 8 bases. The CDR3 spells CASSRSGVSDTQYF. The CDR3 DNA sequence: TGCGCCAGCAGCCGTAGCGGGGTCTCAGATACGCAGTATTTT.